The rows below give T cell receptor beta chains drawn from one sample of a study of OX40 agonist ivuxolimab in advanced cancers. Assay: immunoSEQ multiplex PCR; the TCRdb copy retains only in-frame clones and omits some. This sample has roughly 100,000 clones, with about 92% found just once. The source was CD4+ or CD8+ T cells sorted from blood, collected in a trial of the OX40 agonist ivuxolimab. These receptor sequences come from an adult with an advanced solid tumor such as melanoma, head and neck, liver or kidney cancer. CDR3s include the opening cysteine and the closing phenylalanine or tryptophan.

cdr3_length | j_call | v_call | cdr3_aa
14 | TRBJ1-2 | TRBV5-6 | CASSPPDRDYGYTF
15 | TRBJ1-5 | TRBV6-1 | CASSEGQGLGQPQHF
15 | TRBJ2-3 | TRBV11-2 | CASSLGTGGTDTQYF
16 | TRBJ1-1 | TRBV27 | CASSQPFRGRDTEAFF
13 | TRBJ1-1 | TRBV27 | CASSLGGVTEAFF
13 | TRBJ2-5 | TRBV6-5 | CASTSIALETQYF
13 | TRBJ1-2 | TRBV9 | CASSVVTGHGYTF
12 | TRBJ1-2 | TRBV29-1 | CSVPGQGKTYTF
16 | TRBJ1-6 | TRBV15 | CATSGTSSSYNSPLHF
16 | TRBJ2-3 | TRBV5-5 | CASSPPQRASTDTQYF
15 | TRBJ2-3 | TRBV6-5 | CASSYNSGVGDTQYF
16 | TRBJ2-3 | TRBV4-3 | CASSQVASLSTDTQYF
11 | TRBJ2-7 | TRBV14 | CASSHSYEQYF
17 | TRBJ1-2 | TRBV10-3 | CAISESWTVSTNYGYTF
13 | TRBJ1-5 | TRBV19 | CASRGGGHQPQHF
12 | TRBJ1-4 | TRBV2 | CASSDREVKLFF
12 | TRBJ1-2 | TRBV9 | CASSLRWDGYTF
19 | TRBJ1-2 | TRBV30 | CAWSVRVYTLPTRNYGYTF
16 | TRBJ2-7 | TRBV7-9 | CASSLPWAGNLYEQYF
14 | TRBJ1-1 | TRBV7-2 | CASSPYEGYTEAFF
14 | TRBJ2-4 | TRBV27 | CASSFGTLRGIQYF
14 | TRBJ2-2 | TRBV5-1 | CASSFAGKAGELFF
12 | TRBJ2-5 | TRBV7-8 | CASSFGLETQYF
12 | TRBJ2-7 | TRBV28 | CASIGTGNGRYF
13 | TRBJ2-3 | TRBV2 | CASSLLAADTQYF
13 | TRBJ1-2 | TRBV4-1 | CASSLQVRDGYTF
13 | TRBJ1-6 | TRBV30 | CAWAGGDKSPLHF
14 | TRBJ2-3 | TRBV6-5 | CASSYAGGTDTQYF
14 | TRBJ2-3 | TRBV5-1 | CASSTGTALDTQYF
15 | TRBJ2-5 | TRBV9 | CASSVDGTGYETQYF
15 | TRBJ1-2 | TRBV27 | CASSFRGRANYGYTF
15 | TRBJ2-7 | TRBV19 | CASSILPGPSYEQYF
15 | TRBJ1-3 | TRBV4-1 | CASSQDPRSGNTIYF
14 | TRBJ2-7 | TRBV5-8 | CASSFAGSLLEQYF
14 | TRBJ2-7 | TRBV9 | CASSVGPNTYEQYF
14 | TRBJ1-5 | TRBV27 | CASSFRGSNQPQHF
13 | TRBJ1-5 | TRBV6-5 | CASSIHRAQPQHF
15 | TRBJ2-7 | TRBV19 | CASSIGPGQTYEQYF
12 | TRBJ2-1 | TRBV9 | CASSVGGYEQFF
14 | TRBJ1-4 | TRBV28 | CAGGRRETNEKLFF
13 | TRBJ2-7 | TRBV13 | CASSSVGGYEQYF